This T cell receptor beta chain emerged from a study of multiple sclerosis patients with progressive multifocal leukoencephalopathy. Study conclusions and caveats: In most PML patients, TRB repertoires appeared less diverse by entropy. Preferential TRBV-TRBJ pairings or common gene usage were not detected at PML.

Measured with immunoSEQ multiplex PCR; TCRdb has only the in-frame clones, and not every one. The sample lists fewer than 40,000 clones, roughly 87% occurring once. This CDR3 has 17 residues. Germline V gives CDR1 MDHEN, CDR2 SYDVKM. V gave up 2 bases and J gave up 1 base; unmatched junction bases: 9. Of note for this clone: Its antigen is undetermined.

Time point denoted: time of PML onset. PML in natalizumab-treated patients developed after between 16 and 56 months of natalizumab therapy. This chain uses TRBV28 with TRBJ2-3; 7 bases line up with TRBD2. This receptor was taken from a woman aged 40 to 49 with progressive multifocal leukoencephalopathy. Source: PBMCs, taken from a patient treated with natalizumab. CDR3 loop: CASSLPLLAVRTDTQYF. The CDR3 DNA reads as TGTGCCAGCAGTTTACCCCTGCTAGCGGTCCGCACAGATACGCAGTATTTT.